These 25 T cell receptor beta chains were sequenced from one sample in a study of T and B cells in COVID-19 patients. TRB rearrangements were amplified by multiplex PCR with BIOMED2 TRB-A/B primers. In TCRdb, the multiplex PCR reads were re-called with MiXCR into one record per CDR3 protein. Among some 15,000 distinct CDR3 sequences listed, about 26% were seen once. From blood, about 250-500 ng of genomic DNA served as TRB template. Sequencing was done on a sample of blood. The receptor set was obtained from a human donor who had recovered from COVID-19.

Turning to this clonotype: A much bigger clone sits one base away, suggesting this may be a read error. J is TRBJ1-6 and V is TRBV15; unclear D gene. The CDR3 totals 13 residues. CDR1 and CDR2 from the germline V gene are LNHNV and YYDKDF (reference sequence). CDR3 residues: CSTSRGRNSPLHF. Here the CDR3 DNA reads TGTTCCACCAGCAGAGGGAGGAATTCACCCCTCCACTTT.

This clonotype was detected many times. The chain has TRBV27 and TRBJ2-7, with D perhaps TRBD2 (6 bases). V was pared by 8 bases and J by 0 bases, with 11 bases between. The CDR3 length is 13 residues. In germline, CDR1 is MNHEY, CDR2 SMNVEV (reference sequence). The CDR3 nucleotides read TGTGCCAGCTGGGCGGGGAGCTCCTACGAGCAGTACTTC. Its translation is CASWAGSSYEQYF.

This clonotype has just a few counts. This chain connects TRBV18 to TRBJ1-2; D unresolved. Germline V gene data show CDR1 as KGHSH and CDR2 as LQKENI. V was clipped by 2 bases and J by 0 bases, with 10 bases between them. There are 15 residues in the CDR3. The CDR3 bases are TGTGCCAGCTCACCAGTGCGAGACCCTAACTATGGCTACACCTTC. It translates to CASSPVRDPNYGYTF.

The rearrangement links TRBV11-3 to TRBJ2-7; 9 bases are shared with TRBD1. The CDR3 consists of 16 residues. Germline CDR1 SGHNT, CDR2 YENEEA. J was trimmed by 2 bases and V by 4 bases; bases with no gene match: 9. The CDR3 coding sequence is TGTGCCAGCAGCTGGGCCGGGACAGGGACCGCCTACGAGCAGTACTTC. It codes for CASSWAGTGTAYEQYF.

The genes are TRBV28 and TRBJ2-2, with 8 bases fitting TRBD1. J was trimmed by 4 bases and V by 6 bases; bases with no gene match: 4. Per the germline V gene, CDR1 is MDHEN and CDR2 is SYDVKM. The CDR3 runs to 14 residues. The CDR3 sequence is CASRDREVTGELFF. CDR3 DNA: TGTGCCAGCAGGGACAGGGAAGTCACCGGGGAGCTGTTTTTT.

The table lists this clonotype with many counts. This chain links TRBV6-5 with TRBJ2-7; the match to TRBD1 covers 9 bases. CDR1 MNHEY and CDR2 SVGAGI come from the germline V gene. The length of the CDR3 is 13 residues. V was clipped by 5 bases and J by 4 bases; unmatched bases: 3. This CDR3 reads CASSPGTGYEQYF. The CDR3 DNA sequence: TGTGCCAGCAGTCCCGGGACAGGGTACGAGCAGTACTTC.

This clonotype is a singleton in its sample. The J gene is TRBJ1-1, the V gene TRBV7-6; D unresolved. The germline gives CDR1 SGHVS, CDR2 FNYEAQ. Trimming took off 3 bases at V and 1 base at J, with 6 bases between the two ends. This CDR3 comprises 13 residues. As DNA, the CDR3 is TGTGCCAGCAGCTTCTGGGAGAACACTGAAGCTTTCTTT. Translated, it gives CASSFWENTEAFF. The full variable domain, rest sourced from reference TRBV7-6 and TRBJ1-1, is GAGVSQSPRYKVTKRGQDVALRCDPISGHVSLYWYRQALGQGPEFLTYFNYEAQQDKSGLPNDRFSAERPEGSISTLTIQRTEQRDSAMYRCASSFWENTEAFFGQGTRLTVV.

V usage is TRBV6-1 and J usage is TRBJ2-3; D not certain. CDR1 and CDR2 from the germline V gene are MNHNS and SASEGT. CDR3 size: 14 residues. Trimming removed 8 bases at V and 7 bases at J, with 19 bases between. CDR3 protein: CASALTFLLNTQYF. In DNA form, the CDR3 reads TGTGCCAGCGCGTTGACTTTTTTGTTGAATACGCAGTATTTT.

In this sample, this clonotype turned up once. Germline is not matched at one junction end, which may reflect a read error. The V and J genes are TRBV5-6 and TRBJ2-2; TRBD2 is a possible D gene (6 bases). Germline values: CDR1 SGHDT, CDR2 YYEEEE. CDR3 length: 11 residues. This chain's CDR3 is CASSPWGELFF. The CDR3 DNA reads as TGTGCCAGCAGCCCGTGGGGGGAACTGTTTTTT.

Details on this clonotype: This may stem from a read error, because a much larger clone lies one nucleotide away. The V gene is TRBV29-1, the J gene TRBJ1-1; the D gene is possibly TRBD1 (5 bases). Trimming shortened V by 8 bases and J by 0 bases, and 31 bases separated the two germline ends. The CDR3 extends over 19 amino acids. Germline CDR1 SQVTM, CDR2 ANQGSEA. CDR3 in amino acids: CSPQQETVCCEEMNTEAFF. In nucleotides, the CDR3 is TGCAGCCCACAGCAAGAGACAGTCTGCTGCGAAGAGATGAACACTGAAGCTTTCTTT.

The J gene is TRBJ1-2, the V gene TRBV5-5; TRBD1 might be the D (6 bases). Per germline, CDR1 SGHKS and CDR2 YYEKEE (reference sequence). The CDR3 loop spans 15 amino acids. The V end lost 0 bases, the J end lost 0 bases, and 9 bases lay between the germline ends. The CDR3 protein is CASSLVTGPNYGYTF. The DNA for the CDR3 is TGTGCCAGCAGCTTGGTGACAGGACCTAACTATGGCTACACCTTC.

This chain uses TRBV29-1 with TRBJ2-7; possibly TRBD1 for D (5 bases). V lost 4 bases and J 4 bases, leaving 8 bases between the germline ends. The CDR3 contains 11 residues. CDR1 and CDR2 (germline): SQVTM, ANQGSEA. CDR3 residues: CSVGAGYEQYF. CDR3 bases: TGCAGCGTTGGGGCAGGGTACGAGCAGTACTTC.

This clonotype has a handful of counts. The rearrangement links TRBV12-3 or TRBV12-4 to TRBJ1-5, with a weak D call TRBD1 (6 bases). This CDR3 region has 13 residues. Trimming took 6 bases from V and 5 from J, leaving 11 bases between them. CDR3: CASRSGTYQPQHF. In DNA form, the CDR3 reads TGTGCCAGCAGGTCCGGGACATATCAGCCCCAGCATTTT.

This clonotype has just a few counts. The chain employs TRBV27 and TRBJ2-4; no clear D gene. The length of the CDR3 is 12 residues. Per the germline V gene, CDR1 is MNHEY and CDR2 is SMNVEV (reference sequence). V lost 7 bases and J lost 7, with 11 bases in between. In DNA, the CDR3 is TGTGCCAGCACTAGTGTCTTGAACATTCAGTACTTC. Protein sequence: CASTSVLNIQYF.

This clonotype is termed medium-sized. The chain joins TRBV15 to TRBJ2-2; either TRBD1 or TRBD2 may supply D (5 bases each). The V gene lost 0 bases and the J gene lost 2 bases, with 13 bases spanning the gap. Per germline, CDR1 LNHNV and CDR2 YYDKDF (reference sequence). The CDR3 sequence is 17 residues long. This CDR3 is CATSRETGPLNTGELFF. The CDR3 region has the DNA TGTGCCACCAGCAGAGAAACGGGACCGCTAAACACCGGGGAGCTGTTTTTT.

The chain combines TRBV6-2 or TRBV6-3 with TRBJ1-1, with 7 bases that match TRBD1. The CDR3 totals 14 residues. The V gene end was trimmed by 2 bases and the J gene end by 4 bases; junction bases not matched to a gene: 4. Germline V lookup: CDR1 MNHEY, CDR2 SVGEGT. The CDR3: CASSYRTGTTEAFF. CDR3 coding DNA: TGTGCCAGCAGTTACCGGACAGGAACCACTGAAGCTTTCTTT.

The chain links TRBV10-3 to TRBJ2-3; D is unclear. In germline, CDR1 is ENHRY, CDR2 SYGVKD. V dropped 2 bases and J dropped 4 bases, with 7 bases sitting between them. The CDR3 covers 13 residues. Here the CDR3 DNA reads TGTGCCATCAGTGAGCGGCGGTCAGATACGCAGTATTTT. Encoded protein: CAISERRSDTQYF.

This chain joins TRBV6-1 and TRBJ2-6, with D perhaps matching TRBD1 or TRBD2 (6 bases each). The CDR3 length is 18 residues. Between the trimmed V and J ends, which lost 7 bases and 0 bases, there was a span of 19 bases. Looked up from germline, CDR1 is MNHNS and CDR2 is SASEGT. The CDR3 reads CASTLGWGDNSGANVLTF. In DNA form, the CDR3 reads TGTGCCAGCACTCTCGGGTGGGGGGACAACTCTGGGGCCAACGTCCTGACTTTC.

J is TRBJ2-2 and V is TRBV27; unclear D gene. Per the germline V gene, CDR1 is MNHEY and CDR2 is SMNVEV (reference sequence). The CDR3 runs 14 residues. Trimming took 5 bases from V and 0 from J, leaving 7 bases between them. CDR3 residues: CASSAPPNTGELFF. CDR3 coding DNA: TGTGCCAGCAGTGCTCCTCCGAACACCGGGGAGCTGTTTTTT.

V usage is TRBV11-3 and J usage is TRBJ1-3; D uncertain. The CDR3 has 13 amino acids. Germline CDR1 SGHNT, CDR2 YENEEA. Trimming removed 0 bases at V and 1 base at J, with 1 base between. The CDR3 reads CASSLDSGNTIYF. CDR3 in DNA: TGTGCCAGCAGCTTAGATTCTGGAAACACCATATATTTT.

In its sample, this clonotype was seen a few times. V gene TRBV5-1 combines with J gene TRBJ1-1; no definite D call. Germline V gene sequence: CDR1 SGHRS, CDR2 YFSETQ. There are 16 residues in the CDR3. Deletions cut 0 bases from V and 1 base from J, with 13 bases between. CDR3 amino acids: CASSLEGGRTNTEAFF. The DNA of the CDR3 is TGCGCCAGCAGCTTGGAGGGCGGACGAACGAACACTGAAGCTTTCTTT.

The V and J genes are TRBV6-5 and TRBJ2-5; 7 positions agree with TRBD2. CDR3 length: 15 amino acids. After removal of 1 base from V and 1 base from J, the junction contained 3 bases not matched to a gene. Germline values: CDR1 MNHEY, CDR2 SVGAGI. DNA of the CDR3: TGTGCCAGCAGTTACTTCGGACTAGGCCAAGAGACCCAGTACTTC. It is translated as CASSYFGLGQETQYF.

Note on this clonotype: This may be a read error, as it is one base from a much larger clone. This chain joins TRBV15 and TRBJ2-7; the match to TRBD2 covers 9 bases. V shed 2 bases and J 2 bases; nucleotides not matched to a gene: 7. Germline V CDR1 and CDR2: LNHNV, YYDKDF (reference sequence). The CDR3 has 16 amino acids. This CDR3 is CATSRWRGGLPYEQYF. The CDR3, as DNA: TGTGCCACCAGCAGATGGCGGGGGGGACTACCCTACGAGCAGTACTTC.

This clonotype was observed a handful of times. The rearrangement uses TRBV12-3 or TRBV12-4 and TRBJ1-1; 7 bases align to TRBD1. The CDR3 is made up of 16 amino acids. Trimming took 3 bases from V and 1 from J; bases not matched to a gene: 8. As DNA, the CDR3 is TGTGCCAGCAGTTTTCAGACAGGGAGGTCGAACACTGAAGCTTTCTTT. Translated, it gives CASSFQTGRSNTEAFF.

The table lists this clonotype with a few counts. The J gene is TRBJ2-7, the V gene TRBV6-2 or TRBV6-3; D gene uncertain. V lost 2 bases to trimming and J lost 2 bases, with 1 base between them. Germline CDR1 is MNHEY and CDR2 is SVGEGT. This CDR3 is 11 amino acids long. In nucleotides, the CDR3 is TGTGCCAGCAGTTACCCCTACGAGCAGTACTTC. Translation gives CASSYPYEQYF.